In its sample, the clone carrying this TCR beta chain was seen a few times. No antigen is known for it. The V end lost 5 bases, the J end lost 0 bases, and 17 bases lay between the germline ends. CDR3 length: 17 residues. Per the germline V gene, CDR1 is SGHVS and CDR2 is FQNEAQ. These data originate in a study of T-cell memory formation after mild COVID-19. TCRdb redid the calling of the 5' RACE reads with MiXCR, one entry per CDR3 protein. The sample lists a few hundred thousand distinct CDR3 sequences, over 20% occurring once. Study-level findings and limits: A balance of CD4 and CD8 characterized clones contracting day 15 to 85, whereas later expanders leaned CD4+.

This sequence originates from an adult woman who had mild COVID-19 (a few samples of this study predate the infection). Cell type and time point are not known. The chain is built from TRBV7-8 and TRBJ2-4; TRBD2 is a possible D gene (5 bases). The sample consisted of PBMCs or a T cell subset sorted from them (not recorded which). The CDR3 protein is CASSPGGYGLAKNIQYF. Here the CDR3 DNA reads TGTGCCAGCAGCCCCGGCGGATACGGACTAGCCAAAAACATTCAGTACTTC. The complete variable domain, with remaining parts taken from reference TRBV7-8 and TRBJ2-4, reads GAGVSQSPRYKVAKRGQDVALRCDPISGHVSLFWYQQALGQGPEFLTYFQNEAQLDKSGLPSDRFFAERPEGSVSTLKIQRTQQEDSAVYLCASSPGGYGLAKNIQYFGAGTRLSVL.